The present T cell receptor (beta chain) was sequenced within a study of cytomegalovirus exposure and HLA in healthy donors. The primer mix had 60 Vbeta and 13 Jbeta primers. Clones were sequenced by immunoSEQ multiplex PCR, and TCRdb holds only the in-frame ones, with some missing. The sample lists about 160,000 clones; under 80% were seen once. The CDR3 covers 13 residues. CDR1 and CDR2 from the germline V gene are LNHDA and SQIVND (reference sequence). The V and J ends lost 6 bases and 4 bases respectively, with 12 bases between them. Sequencing used PBMCs. The chain recombines TRBV19 with TRBJ1-2, with D possibly TRBD1 on 5 matching bases. The sequence was collected from a woman aged 25 to 39 in good health and CMV-seronegative. CDR3 residues: CASRLQGFYGYTF. The DNA of the CDR3 is TGTGCCAGTAGATTGCAGGGATTCTATGGCTACACCTTC.